Given below is one T cell receptor beta chain in context. The CDR3 contains 16 residues. V gave up 0 bases and J gave up 5 bases; unmatched junction bases: 9. From germline, CDR1 is SGHVS and CDR2 FQNEAQ. TCRdb keeps only in-frame clones here, not all; method: immunoSEQ multiplex PCR. The data contain around 100,000 clones, about 67% of them singletons. The data derive from a study of shared clonotypes between healthy human individuals. The source is a woman in her 30s in good health. This chain joins TRBV7-8 and TRBJ1-1; 7 bases fit TRBD1. The sample taken for sequencing was memory CD8+ T cells sorted from blood. The subset: CD45RO+ cells pooled with CCR7-negative TemRA cells. CDR3 bases: TGTGCCAGCAGCTTAGCGTCCGCAGGGGGGAGAACTGAAGCTTTCTTT. This sequence encodes CASSLASAGGRTEAFF.